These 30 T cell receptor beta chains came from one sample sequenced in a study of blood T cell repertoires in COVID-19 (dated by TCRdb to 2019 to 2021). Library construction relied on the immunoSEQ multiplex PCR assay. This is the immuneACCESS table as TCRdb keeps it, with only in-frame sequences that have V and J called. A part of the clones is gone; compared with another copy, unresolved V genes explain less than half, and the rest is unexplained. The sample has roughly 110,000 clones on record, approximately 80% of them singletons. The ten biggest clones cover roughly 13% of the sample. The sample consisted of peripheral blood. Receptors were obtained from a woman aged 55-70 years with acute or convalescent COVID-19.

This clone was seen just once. The CDR3 nucleotides are TGTGCCAGCAGTGGGGACAGGGCTAACTCCTACGAGCAGTACTTC. It is translated as CASSGDRANSYEQYF. This chain joins TRBV2 and TRBJ2-7; 9 nucleotides agree with TRBD1. Germline trimming cut 4 bases from V and 0 bases from J; bases unmatched to any gene: 4. Germline-derived CDR1 and CDR2 are SNHLY and FYNNEI. The CDR3 totals 15 residues.

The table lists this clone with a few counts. The chain's CDR3 is CASSARAGAGAVYGYTF. DNA for the CDR3: TGTGCCAGCAGTGCACGTGCGGGGGCAGGAGCCGTTTATGGCTACACCTTC. The gene calls are TRBV25-1 and TRBJ1-2; tentative D call: TRBD1 (6 bases). Germline lookup yields CDR1 MGHDK and CDR2 SYGVNS. V was clipped by 4 bases and J by 5 bases, with 23 bases between them. The CDR3 has 17 residues.

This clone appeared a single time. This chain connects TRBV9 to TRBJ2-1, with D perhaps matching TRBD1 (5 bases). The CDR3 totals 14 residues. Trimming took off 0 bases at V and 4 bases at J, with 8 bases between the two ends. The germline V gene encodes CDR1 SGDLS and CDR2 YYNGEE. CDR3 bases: TGTGCCAGCAGCGTAGCCCAGGGTTACAATGAGCAGTTCTTC. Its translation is CASSVAQGYNEQFF.

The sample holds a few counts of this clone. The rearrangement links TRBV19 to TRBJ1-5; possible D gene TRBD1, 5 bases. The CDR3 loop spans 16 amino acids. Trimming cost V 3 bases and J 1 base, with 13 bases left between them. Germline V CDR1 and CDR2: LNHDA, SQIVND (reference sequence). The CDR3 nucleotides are TGTGCCAGTAGTATCCGTGGGGAGGGGAGCAATCAGCCCCAGCATTTT. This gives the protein CASSIRGEGSNQPQHF.

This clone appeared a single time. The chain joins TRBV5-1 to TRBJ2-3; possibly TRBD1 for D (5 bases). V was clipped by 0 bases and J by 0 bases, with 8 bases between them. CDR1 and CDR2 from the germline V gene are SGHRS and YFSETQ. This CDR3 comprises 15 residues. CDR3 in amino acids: CASSLVGDSTDTQYF. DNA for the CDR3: TGCGCCAGCAGCTTGGTAGGGGATAGCACAGATACGCAGTATTTT.

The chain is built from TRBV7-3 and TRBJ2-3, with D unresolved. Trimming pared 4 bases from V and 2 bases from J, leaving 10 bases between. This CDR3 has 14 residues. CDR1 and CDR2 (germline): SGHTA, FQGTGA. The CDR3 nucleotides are TGTGCCAGCAGCTCAGGTGGCTACACAGATACGCAGTATTTT. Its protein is CASSSGGYTDTQYF.

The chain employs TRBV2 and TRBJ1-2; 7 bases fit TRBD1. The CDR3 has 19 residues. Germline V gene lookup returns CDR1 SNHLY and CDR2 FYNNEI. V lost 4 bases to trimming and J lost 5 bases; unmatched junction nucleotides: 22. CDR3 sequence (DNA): TGTGCCAGCAGTGGGGGACCCGACAGGGAGTGGTGGGGTCAGTATGGCTACACCTTC. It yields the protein CASSGGPDREWWGQYGYTF.

The CDR3 DNA reads as TGTGCCAGCAGCTTAAGACCGGGACTGGGAAACTACAATGAGCAGTTCTTC. Its protein is CASSLRPGLGNYNEQFF. The chain uses TRBV7-2 and TRBJ2-1, with D possibly TRBD2 on 6 matching bases. CDR1 is SGHTA, CDR2 FQGNSA, per germline. The CDR3 covers 17 residues. Trimming removed 2 bases at V and 3 bases at J, with 17 bases between.

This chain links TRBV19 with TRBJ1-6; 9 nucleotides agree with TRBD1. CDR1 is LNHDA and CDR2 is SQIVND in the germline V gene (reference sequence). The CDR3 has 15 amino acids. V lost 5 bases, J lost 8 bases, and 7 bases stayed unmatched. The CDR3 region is CASSGQGTNDSPLHF. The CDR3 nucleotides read TGTGCCAGTAGTGGACAGGGGACGAACGATTCACCCCTCCACTTT.

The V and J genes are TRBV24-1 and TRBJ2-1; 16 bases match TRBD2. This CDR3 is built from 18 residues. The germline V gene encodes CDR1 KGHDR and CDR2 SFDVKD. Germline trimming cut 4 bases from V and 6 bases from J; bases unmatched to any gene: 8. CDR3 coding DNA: TGTGCCACCAGTGAGGGACTAGCGGGAGGGCCAGGGGGCAATGAGCAGTTCTTC. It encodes CATSEGLAGGPGGNEQFF.

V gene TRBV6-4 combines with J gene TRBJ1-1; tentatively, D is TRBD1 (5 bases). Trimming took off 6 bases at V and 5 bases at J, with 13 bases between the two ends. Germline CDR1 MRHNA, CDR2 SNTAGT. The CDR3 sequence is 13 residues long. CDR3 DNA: TGTGCCAGCAGCGAGGACACATCAACTGAAGCTTTCTTT. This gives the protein CASSEDTSTEAFF.

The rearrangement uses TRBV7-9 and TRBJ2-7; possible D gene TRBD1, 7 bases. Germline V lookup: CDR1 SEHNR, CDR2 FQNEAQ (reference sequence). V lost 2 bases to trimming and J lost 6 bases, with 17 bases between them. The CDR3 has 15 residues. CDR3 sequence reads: CASSLQGGTSREQYF. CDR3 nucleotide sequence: TGTGCCAGCAGCTTACAGGGGGGAACTAGTCGCGAGCAGTACTTC.

CDR3 coding DNA: TGTGCCAGCGCCACCCAGGGGGACTACGAGCAGTACTTC. Its protein is CASATQGDYEQYF. The rearrangement uses TRBV12-3 or TRBV12-4 and TRBJ2-7, with 7 bases that match TRBD1. Germline trimming cut 8 bases from V and 3 bases from J; bases unmatched to any gene: 7. The CDR3 is 13 residues long.

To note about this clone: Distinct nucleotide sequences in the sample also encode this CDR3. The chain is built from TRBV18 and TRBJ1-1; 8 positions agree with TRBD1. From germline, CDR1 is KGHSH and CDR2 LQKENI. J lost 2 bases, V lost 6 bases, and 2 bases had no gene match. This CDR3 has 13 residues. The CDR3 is CASSGQANTEAFF. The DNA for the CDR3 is TGTGCCAGCTCGGGACAGGCCAACACTGAAGCTTTCTTT.

CDR3 region: CASSSAGGTETDTQYF. For the CDR3, the DNA is TGTGCCAGCAGCTCAGCGGGGGGGACGGAGACAGATACGCAGTATTTT. The J gene is TRBJ2-3, the V gene TRBV28; 10 nucleotides line up with TRBD2. Looked up from germline, CDR1 is MDHEN and CDR2 is SYDVKM. V was clipped by 6 bases and J by 3 bases; unmatched bases: 9. The CDR3 sequence is 16 residues long.

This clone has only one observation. CDR3 loop: CASRPTSDEQFF. As DNA, the CDR3 is TGTGCCAGCAGGCCTACTAGTGATGAGCAGTTCTTC. The chain is built from TRBV6-2 or TRBV6-3 and TRBJ2-1, with D maybe TRBD2 (5 bases). Per the germline V gene, CDR1 is MNHEY and CDR2 is SVGEGT. V lost 6 bases and J 8 bases, leaving 11 bases between the germline ends. The CDR3 is made up of 12 amino acids.

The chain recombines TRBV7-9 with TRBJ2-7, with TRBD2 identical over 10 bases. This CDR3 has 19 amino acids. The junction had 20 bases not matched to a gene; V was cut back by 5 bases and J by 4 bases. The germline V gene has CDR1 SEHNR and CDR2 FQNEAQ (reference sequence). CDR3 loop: CASSPNGASGSTSSYEQYF. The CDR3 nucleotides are TGTGCCAGCAGCCCTAACGGGGCTAGCGGGAGTACTAGCTCTTACGAGCAGTACTTC.

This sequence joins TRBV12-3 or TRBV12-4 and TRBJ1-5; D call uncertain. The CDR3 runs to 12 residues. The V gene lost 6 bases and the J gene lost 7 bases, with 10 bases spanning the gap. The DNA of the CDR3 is TGTGCCAGCAGCCTTCGCGGACAGCCCCAGCATTTT. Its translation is CASSLRGQPQHF.

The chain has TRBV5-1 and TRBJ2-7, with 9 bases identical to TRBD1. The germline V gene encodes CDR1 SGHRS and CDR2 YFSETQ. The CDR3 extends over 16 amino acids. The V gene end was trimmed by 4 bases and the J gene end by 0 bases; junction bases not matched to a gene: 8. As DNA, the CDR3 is TGCGCCAGCAGCCCCGGGACAGGGTGGAGCTCCTACGAGCAGTACTTC. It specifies CASSPGTGWSSYEQYF.

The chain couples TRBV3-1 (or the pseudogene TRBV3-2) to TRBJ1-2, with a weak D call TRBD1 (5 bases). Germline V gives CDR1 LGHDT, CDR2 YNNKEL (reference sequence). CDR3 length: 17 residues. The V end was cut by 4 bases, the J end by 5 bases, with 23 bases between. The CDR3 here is CASSPLEGRGFQYGYTF. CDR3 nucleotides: TGTGCCAGCAGCCCTCTCGAAGGGAGGGGATTTCAGTATGGCTACACCTTC.

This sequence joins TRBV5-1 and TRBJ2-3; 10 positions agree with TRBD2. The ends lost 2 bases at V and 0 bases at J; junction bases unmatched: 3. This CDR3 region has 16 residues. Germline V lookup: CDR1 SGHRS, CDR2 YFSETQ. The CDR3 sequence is CASSFGLAESTDTQYF. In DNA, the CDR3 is TGCGCCAGCAGCTTCGGACTAGCGGAGAGCACAGATACGCAGTATTTT.

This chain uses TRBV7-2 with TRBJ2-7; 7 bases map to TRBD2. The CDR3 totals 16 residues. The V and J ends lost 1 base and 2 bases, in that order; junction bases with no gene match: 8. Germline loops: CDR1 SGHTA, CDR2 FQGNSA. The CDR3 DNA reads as TGTGCCAGCAGCTTAGTGGGCAGCGGGGTACCCTACGAGCAGTACTTC. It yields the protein CASSLVGSGVPYEQYF.

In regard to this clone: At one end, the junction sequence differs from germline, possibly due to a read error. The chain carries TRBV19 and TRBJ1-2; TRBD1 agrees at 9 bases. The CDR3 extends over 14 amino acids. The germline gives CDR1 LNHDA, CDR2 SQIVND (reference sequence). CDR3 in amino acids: CASSTRDRVPQWAF. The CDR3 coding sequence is TGTGCCAGTAGTACCAGGGACAGGGTCCCCCAGTGGGCCTTC. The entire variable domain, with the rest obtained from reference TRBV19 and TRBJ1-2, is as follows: DGGITQSPKYLFRKEGQNVTLSCEQNLNHDAMYWYRQDPGQGLRLIYYSQIVNDFQKGDIAEGYSVSREKKESFPLTVTSAQKNPTAFYLCASSTRDRVPQWAFGSGTRLTVV.

CDR3 in amino acids: CASSPVTGDSPLHF. CDR3 DNA: TGCGCCAGCAGCCCAGTTACAGGGGATTCACCCCTCCACTTT. The genes are TRBV5-1 and TRBJ1-6; TRBD1 matches 7 bases. The CDR3 is 14 amino acids. Germline V gene sequence: CDR1 SGHRS, CDR2 YFSETQ. V was pared by 4 bases and J by 8 bases, with 6 bases of the junction left unmatched.

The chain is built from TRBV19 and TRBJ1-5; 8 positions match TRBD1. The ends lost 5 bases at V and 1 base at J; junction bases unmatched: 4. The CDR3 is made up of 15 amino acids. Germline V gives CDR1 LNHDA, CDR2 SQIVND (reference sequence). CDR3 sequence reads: CASSADRESNQPQHF. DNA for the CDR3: TGTGCCAGTAGTGCGGACAGGGAAAGCAATCAGCCCCAGCATTTT.

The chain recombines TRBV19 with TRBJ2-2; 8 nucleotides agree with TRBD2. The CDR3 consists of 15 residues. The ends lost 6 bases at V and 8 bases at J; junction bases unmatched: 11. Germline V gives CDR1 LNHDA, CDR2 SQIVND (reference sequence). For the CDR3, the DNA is TGTGCCAGTAGCCAGGTGGCGGGAGGCCAGGGGGAGCTGTTTTTT. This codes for CASSQVAGGQGELFF.

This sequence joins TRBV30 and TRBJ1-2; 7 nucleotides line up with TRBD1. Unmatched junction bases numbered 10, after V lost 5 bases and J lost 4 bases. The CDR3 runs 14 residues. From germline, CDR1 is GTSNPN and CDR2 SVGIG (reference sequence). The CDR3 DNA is TGTGCCTGGTTCACGACAGGGATCCCCTATGGCTACACCTTC. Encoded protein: CAWFTTGIPYGYTF.

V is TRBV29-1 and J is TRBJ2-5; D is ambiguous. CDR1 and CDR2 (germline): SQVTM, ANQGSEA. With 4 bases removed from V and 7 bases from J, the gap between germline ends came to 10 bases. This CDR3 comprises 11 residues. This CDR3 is CSVGSGVTQYF. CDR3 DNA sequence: TGCAGCGTTGGTTCGGGTGTGACCCAGTACTTC.

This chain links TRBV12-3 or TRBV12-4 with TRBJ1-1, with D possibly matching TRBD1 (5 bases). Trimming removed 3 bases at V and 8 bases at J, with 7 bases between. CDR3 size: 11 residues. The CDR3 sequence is CASSFRAEAFF. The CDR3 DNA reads TGTGCCAGCAGTTTCAGGGCCGAAGCTTTCTTT.

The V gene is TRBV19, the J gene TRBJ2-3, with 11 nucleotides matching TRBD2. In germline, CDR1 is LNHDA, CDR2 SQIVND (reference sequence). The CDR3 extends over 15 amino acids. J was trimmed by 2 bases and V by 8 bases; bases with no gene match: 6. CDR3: CASGGLADYTDTQYF. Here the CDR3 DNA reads TGTGCCAGTGGGGGACTAGCGGATTACACAGATACGCAGTATTTT.